The following is a T cell receptor beta chain sequence with its context. What it binds is unknown. Specified treatment: approximately 11-day PBMC culture with coronavirus spike peptide pools or control peptides (ViraFEST assay). With peptide pools, ViraFEST first expanded antigen-specific T cells and afterwards sequenced their TCRs. Negative selection recovered the CD4+ T cells once they had spent about eleven days in culture. The sample is drawn from a study of vaccination and CD4 T cells after COVID-19. Sequencing of cultured CD4+ T cell DNA used the Oncomine TCR Beta short-read assay. TCRdb reprocessed the PCR reads with MiXCR, giving one entry per CDR3 protein. The sample yields around 20,000 distinct CDR3 sequences, 50% seen once. Findings of the study overall: For convalescent patients, 304 of the 307 vaccine-specific clones analyzed were classified as spike mono-reactive.

The sample was CD4+ T cells from blood, cultured in vitro. The receptor comes from a human donor who had recovered from COVID-19.

CDR3 coding DNA: TGTGCCAGCAGCATGTCGGGGGCCTTTACTAGCACAGATACGCAGTATTTT. Its translation: CASSMSGAFTSTDTQYF. This rearrangement joins TRBV7-6 to TRBJ2-3; D assignment may be TRBD1 or TRBD2 (6 bases each). V gave up 5 bases and J gave up 0 bases, with 18 bases separating them. This CDR3 spans 17 amino acids. Germline-derived CDR1 and CDR2 are SGHVS and FNYEAQ.